This TCR beta chain is drawn from a study of tumor and adjacent non-tumor tissue in lung cancer. TCRbeta libraries were built with three rounds of nested PCR, modified from ARM-PCR. Each CDR3 protein is one row after TCRdb ran MiXCR on the multiplex PCR reads. This repertoire shows around 57,000 distinct CDR3 sequences, about 61% found once; its top ten account for about 30%. There are many counts of this clonotype. This sample's RNA came from whole unsorted tissue. This non-tumor lung sample came from over 3 cm beyond the tumor edge. The receptor's source is an older man with non-small cell lung cancer. Sequenced input: distant non-tumor lung tissue.

CDR3 DNA: TGCAGCGTACTAGGGAGAGGGGGCGCAGATACGCAGTATTTT. It encodes CSVLGRGGADTQYF. This chain joins TRBV29-1 and TRBJ2-3; 7 positions agree with TRBD1. CDR1 and CDR2 from the germline V gene are SQVTM and ANQGSEA. The V and J ends lost 6 bases and 4 bases, in that order; junction bases with no gene match: 10. This CDR3 region has 14 residues.